This entry lists 28 T cell receptor beta chains sequenced from one sample in a study of cytomegalovirus exposure and HLA in healthy donors. Assay: immunoSEQ multiplex PCR; the TCRdb copy retains only in-frame clones and omits some. The sample has about 110,000 clones, more than 70% seen once. Specimen: PBMCs. These receptors were collected from a woman younger than 30 in good health and CMV-seronegative.

This rearrangement joins TRBV4-1 to TRBJ1-5; TRBD1 matches at 8 bases. Germline V gene lookup returns CDR1 MGHRA and CDR2 YSYEKL. The CDR3 has 15 residues. V lost 1 base to trimming and J lost 5 bases; unmatched junction nucleotides: 4. This chain's CDR3 is CASSQVIQGDQPQHF. CDR3 nucleotide sequence: TGCGCCAGCAGCCAAGTCATACAGGGGGATCAGCCCCAGCATTTT.

The chain joins TRBV9 to TRBJ1-1; TRBD1 aligns across 7 bases. The CDR3 covers 15 residues. J was trimmed by 5 bases and V by 1 base; bases with no gene match: 8. Germline loops: CDR1 SGDLS, CDR2 YYNGEE. CDR3 in DNA: TGTGCCAGCAGCGTATCGAGTAGGGGGCAGACTGAAGCTTTCTTT. Encoded protein: CASSVSSRGQTEAFF.

This chain joins TRBV7-3 and TRBJ2-1, with 7 bases aligning to TRBD1. There are 15 residues in the CDR3. Germline-derived CDR1 and CDR2 are SGHTA and FQGTGA. V shed 6 bases and J 3 bases; nucleotides not matched to a gene: 8. CDR3 sequence (DNA): TGTGCCAGCAGACCCGGGCCAGGGGGCTACAATGAGCAGTTCTTC. Its translation is CASRPGPGGYNEQFF.

The chain is built from TRBV28 and TRBJ2-1; possibly TRBD2 for D (6 bases). Trimming removed 7 bases at V and 0 bases at J, with 10 bases between. The length of the CDR3 is 14 residues. The germline CDR1 and CDR2 sequences are MDHEN and SYDVKM. CDR3 coding DNA: TGTGCCAGCACGGGGGTAGTCTCCTACAATGAGCAGTTCTTC. Translation gives CASTGVVSYNEQFF.

This clone came up a few times. The same CDR3 is also encoded by other DNA sequences in this sample. V is TRBV7-3 and J is TRBJ2-5, with D maybe TRBD2 (6 bases). CDR3 length equals 13 residues. CDR1 is SGHTA and CDR2 is FQGTGA in the germline V gene. Trimming pared 6 bases from V and 3 bases from J, leaving 11 bases between. The CDR3: CASSAGREETQYF. The CDR3 DNA follows: TGTGCCAGCAGTGCCGGGAGAGAAGAGACCCAGTACTTC.

The chain uses TRBV7-9 and TRBJ2-6; D call uncertain. Trimming took off 4 bases at V and 1 base at J, with 8 bases between the two ends. Germline assignment: CDR1 SEHNR and CDR2 FQNEAQ (reference sequence). CDR3 length: 15 amino acids. Here the CDR3 DNA reads TGTGCCAGCAGCTCTTGGCCATCTGGGGCCAACGTCCTGACTTTC. This sequence encodes CASSSWPSGANVLTF. Full variable domain (outside the CDR3, taken from reference TRBV7-9 and TRBJ2-6): DTGVSQNPRHKITKRGQNVTFRCDPISEHNRLYWYRQTLGQGPEFLTYFQNEAQLEKSRLLSDRFSAERPKGSFSTLEIQRTEQGDSAMYLCASSSWPSGANVLTFGAGSRLTVL.

This chain links TRBV6-5 with TRBJ2-2, with a tentative D call TRBD1 (6 bases). V was shortened by 10 bases and J by 6 bases, with 21 bases between the two germline ends. CDR1 and CDR2 from the germline V gene are MNHEY and SVGAGI. The CDR3 spans 15 residues. CDR3 amino acids: CATYRIKQGAGELFF. The CDR3 DNA is TGTGCCACCTACCGAATTAAACAGGGTGCCGGGGAGCTGTTTTTT.

This clone has a single count. This sequence joins TRBV28 and TRBJ2-7; D unresolved. This CDR3 comprises 12 residues. Trimming took off 6 bases at V and 3 bases at J, with 9 bases between the two ends. Germline-derived CDR1 and CDR2 are MDHEN and SYDVKM. The CDR3 nucleotides read TGTGCCAGCAGATCCGTCCTCTACGAGCAGTACTTC. This translates into CASRSVLYEQYF.

A single count supports this clone. CDR3 nucleotides: TGCGCCAGCGGTTGGGGGACAACCTACAATGAGCAGTTCTTC. Protein: CASGWGTTYNEQFF. This rearrangement joins TRBV5-1 to TRBJ2-1, with D perhaps TRBD1 (6 bases). Trimming took off 7 bases at V and 2 bases at J, with 13 bases between the two ends. The CDR3 is 14 amino acids. Germline assignment: CDR1 SGHRS and CDR2 YFSETQ.

This rearrangement joins TRBV27 to TRBJ1-1, with D possibly matching TRBD1 (6 bases). The CDR3 length is 15 residues. Germline lookup yields CDR1 MNHEY and CDR2 SMNVEV (reference sequence). V lost 2 bases and J 1 base, leaving 11 bases between the germline ends. CDR3 residues: CASSLTGMGNTEAFF. The CDR3 nucleotides read TGTGCCAGCAGTTTAACAGGGATGGGGAACACTGAAGCTTTCTTT.

The chain combines TRBV9 with TRBJ1-1; D is possibly TRBD1 (6 bases). V was clipped by 3 bases and J by 1 base, with 10 bases between them. CDR1 SGDLS and CDR2 YYNGEE come from the germline V gene. This CDR3 is built from 14 residues. CDR3 bases: TGTGCCAGCAGCGGAAGGGACACGAACACTGAAGCTTTCTTT. It is translated as CASSGRDTNTEAFF.

The J gene is TRBJ2-7, the V gene TRBV28; tentative D call: TRBD2 (5 bases). The CDR3 extends over 15 amino acids. The germline gives CDR1 MDHEN, CDR2 SYDVKM. Between the trimmed V and J ends, which lost 6 bases and 4 bases, there was a span of 19 bases. The CDR3 loop reads CASRGTRASLYEQYF. As DNA, the CDR3 is TGTGCCAGCAGGGGAACGAGGGCCTCACTTTACGAGCAGTACTTC.

The rearrangement uses TRBV27 and TRBJ2-7; 7 bases are a match to TRBD1. Trimming removed 5 bases from V and 5 bases from J; junction bases left unmatched: 12. The CDR3 length is 15 residues. Germline-derived CDR1 and CDR2 are MNHEY and SMNVEV (reference sequence). CDR3 nucleotide sequence: TGTGCCAGCAGTGCGCGACAGGGAGTGAGTAACGAGCAGTACTTC. It codes for CASSARQGVSNEQYF.

The chain combines TRBV7-2 with TRBJ2-5; weak D call: TRBD2 (6 bases). Germline CDR1 and CDR2: SGHTA and FQGNSA. V shed 5 bases and J shed 5 bases, with 9 bases lying between them. This CDR3 is built from 12 residues. The DNA for the CDR3 is TGTGCCAGCAGCGTACTAGCTGAGACCCAGTACTTC. Amino acids: CASSVLAETQYF.

This chain links TRBV19 with TRBJ2-3, with TRBD1 as a possible D gene (6 bases). Germline V CDR1 and CDR2: LNHDA, SQIVND (reference sequence). This CDR3 comprises 14 residues. Trimming took off 8 bases at V and 7 bases at J, with 19 bases between the two ends. The chain's CDR3 is CASCRGKGTNTQYF. CDR3 sequence (DNA): TGTGCCAGTTGCCGAGGAAAGGGGACAAATACGCAGTATTTT.

The V gene is TRBV5-6, the J gene TRBJ2-3, with 13 bases aligning to TRBD2. This CDR3 contains 17 residues. V shed 1 base and J 2 bases; nucleotides not matched to a gene: 4. Germline CDR1 reads SGHDT; CDR2 reads YYEEEE. CDR3 sequence (DNA): TGTGCCAGCAGCTTGTTGACTAGCGGGGGGTCCACAGATACGCAGTATTTT. Its translation: CASSLLTSGGSTDTQYF.

The chain carries TRBV7-8 and TRBJ2-3; TRBD2 matches 7 bases. V trimming: 8 bases; J trimming: 1 base; junction bases outside the gene matches: 12. The CDR3 is 16 amino acids. Germline CDR1 and CDR2: SGHVS and FQNEAQ. The CDR3 nucleotides are TGTGCCAGCTCTCACTGGGGACGGGGGGGCACAGATACGCAGTATTTT. Translated: CASSHWGRGGTDTQYF.

The chain joins TRBV5-1 to TRBJ1-1, with TRBD1 matching 8 bases. The CDR3 is 17 amino acids. J was trimmed by 1 base and V by 0 bases; bases with no gene match: 8. CDR1 and CDR2 (germline): SGHRS, YFSETQ. CDR3 loop: CASSLGRTGLSNTEAFF. The CDR3 DNA sequence: TGCGCCAGCAGCTTGGGGAGGACAGGGCTCTCGAACACTGAAGCTTTCTTT.

This clone was seen only a few times. The rearrangement joins TRBV9 to TRBJ2-1, with D unresolved. The CDR3 loop spans 13 amino acids. Trimming left V 0 bases short and J 9 bases short, with 10 bases between. The germline CDR1 and CDR2 sequences are SGDLS and YYNGEE. The CDR3 loop is CASSVVEAREQFF. In DNA form, the CDR3 reads TGTGCCAGCAGCGTAGTAGAAGCGCGTGAGCAGTTCTTC.

The rearrangement links TRBV7-2 to TRBJ2-3; TRBD2 agrees at 14 bases. The CDR3 length is 15 residues. Germline CDR1 SGHTA, CDR2 FQGNSA. V gave up 4 bases and J gave up 5 bases; unmatched junction bases: 2. CDR3 region: CASSWGTSGGDTQYF. Here the CDR3 DNA reads TGTGCCAGCAGCTGGGGGACTAGCGGGGGAGATACGCAGTATTTT.

The V gene is TRBV21-1, the J gene TRBJ2-5; TRBD2, the table's D call, lacks a check against the DNA. TRBV21-1 is reported as a pseudogene. CDR3 length equals 15 residues. CDR3 sequence reads: CASSKAEGGKETQYF. DNA of the CDR3: TGTGCCAGCAGCAAAGCCGAGGGTGGGAAAGAGACCCAGTACTTC.

This sequence joins TRBV19 and TRBJ2-5; D is perhaps TRBD2 (6 bases). CDR1 is LNHDA and CDR2 is SQIVND in the germline V gene (reference sequence). This CDR3 is built from 14 residues. Trimming took 7 bases from V and 5 from J, leaving 17 bases between them. In DNA form, the CDR3 reads TGTGCCAGTAATCCGGGGGAGGCTTGGGAGACCCAGTACTTC. Its protein is CASNPGEAWETQYF.

The chain joins TRBV6-6 to TRBJ2-7; 10 positions match TRBD2. V trimming: 6 bases; J trimming: 4 bases; junction bases outside the gene matches: 9. This CDR3 is 15 amino acids long. CDR1 is MNHNY and CDR2 is SVGAGI in the germline V gene (reference sequence). This chain's CDR3 is CASRNPSGSSYEQYF. The CDR3 DNA reads as TGTGCCAGCAGGAACCCTAGCGGGAGTTCTTACGAGCAGTACTTC.

The chain joins TRBV28 to TRBJ1-2; 7 bases match TRBD1. Per the germline V gene, CDR1 is MDHEN and CDR2 is SYDVKM. The ends lost 6 bases at V and 8 bases at J; junction bases unmatched: 6. The length of the CDR3 is 12 residues. The CDR3 bases are TGTGCCAGCAGGTTGGCGACAGGGGGCTACACCTTC. Translating it yields CASRLATGGYTF.

This chain links TRBV28 with TRBJ1-2; 8 bases match TRBD1. V shed 6 bases, J shed 7 bases, and the junction held 7 bases outside the gene matches. Germline assignment: CDR1 MDHEN and CDR2 SYDVKM. CDR3 length: 13 residues. The CDR3 reads CASRPGTGFGYTF. As DNA, the CDR3 is TGTGCCAGCAGACCCGGGACAGGTTTTGGCTACACCTTC.

The chain recombines TRBV28 with TRBJ2-5; 11 positions agree with TRBD1. Germline CDR1 is MDHEN and CDR2 is SYDVKM. J lost 7 bases, V lost 6 bases, and 10 bases had no gene match. CDR3 length: 15 amino acids. The DNA of the CDR3 is TGTGCCAGCAGCCCGGGACAGGGGGAATTGGGGACCCAGTACTTC. Its protein is CASSPGQGELGTQYF.

The rearrangement uses TRBV7-2 and TRBJ2-1, with D maybe TRBD2 (6 bases). The CDR3 has 16 amino acids. Germline-derived CDR1 and CDR2 are SGHTA and FQGNSA. V was pared by 4 bases and J by 2 bases, with 15 bases between. The chain's CDR3 is CASSSDSGSTYNEQFF. CDR3 coding DNA: TGTGCCAGCAGCTCTGATAGCGGTTCAACCTACAATGAGCAGTTCTTC.

The rearrangement uses TRBV11-1 and TRBJ2-7, with D perhaps matching TRBD2 (6 bases). The CDR3 covers 14 residues. The V gene's germline CDR1 is SGHAT and CDR2 FQDESV (reference sequence). V dropped 5 bases and J dropped 3 bases, with 14 bases sitting between them. The CDR3: CASSRTGGDYEQYF. The CDR3 DNA reads TGTGCCAGCAGCCGGACCGGGGGAGACTACGAGCAGTACTTC.